This T cell receptor (beta chain) was sequenced for a study of identical twins. Broader study findings: Sharing of beta out-of-frame sequences by twins showed a weaker excess. Cord blood beta clonotypes present at high abundance carried fewer insertions; no such pattern appeared in memory repertoires.

This CDR3 comprises 14 residues. Germline-derived CDR1 and CDR2 are SGHRS and YFSETQ. Deletions cut 7 bases from V and 4 bases from J, with 15 bases between. A few counts support this clonotype. What it recognizes is unknown. Template switching added a universal primer site, and cDNA bore unique molecular identifiers. Via MiXCR, TCRdb re-called the 5' RACE reads, giving one row per CDR3 protein. The sample records approximately 530,000 distinct CDR3 sequences, about 22% being singletons. Separately, the same data were catalogued under a study of yellow fever vaccine responses in identical twins.

The genes are TRBV5-1 and TRBJ2-1, with D tentatively TRBD1 (5 bases). This TCR derives from a woman between 18 and 29 years old in good health. Material for sequencing was CD4+ T cells sorted from blood. In DNA, the CDR3 is TGCGCCAGCGGACCTTTTCAGGGTTACAATGAGCAGTTCTTC. This encodes CASGPFQGYNEQFF. The variable domain in full, with the rest retrieved from reference TRBV5-1 and TRBJ2-1, is KAGVTQTPRYLIKTRGQQVTLSCSPISGHRSVSWYQQTPGQGLQFLFEYFSETQRNKGNFPGRFSGRQFSNSRSEMNVSTLELGDSALYLCASGPFQGYNEQFFGPGTRLTVL.